This TCR beta chain was captured by sequencing in a study of tumor and adjacent non-tumor tissue in lung cancer (dated by TCRdb to the late 2010s). With respect to the entire study: By cancer type, the cohort comprised some twelve adenocarcinoma patients, a couple of squamous cell carcinoma patients and 1 small cell lung cancer patient. The approximately 15 enrolled patients, of whom some ten were men and 5 were women, were aged 31 to 76 years and were diagnosed with TNM stage I to III disease. A total of around 130,000,000 productive TCRbeta reads were generated by sequencing, corresponding to an average of about 4.17 million reads per sample. Using bulk TCRbeta repertoires from 15 lung cancer patients, the study set lung tumor tissue side by side with matched distant non-tumor lung tissue. For each patient, one tumor sample and one normal lung sample were taken, giving about 29 paired specimens that underwent TCRbeta CDR3 sequencing.

Sequences MGHRA (CDR1) and YSYEKL (CDR2) are obtained from the germline V gene. A total of 17 residues make up the CDR3, ends included. Here the CDR3 DNA is all that survives: 51 bases in frame from base 1. RNA was isolated from bulk, unsorted tissue, and RNA quality was assessed with a NanoDrop ND-1000 and an Agilent 2100. The normal lung samples consisted of distant non-tumor tissue collected more than 3 cm from the tumor edge. All donors had newly diagnosed lung cancer, had not received prior chemotherapy, and were admitted for thoracic surgery in China between August and November 2014. The study excluded patients who had received radiotherapy or chemotherapy before or who had another cancer at the same time. Pieces of surgical tissue measuring about 1-2.1 cm3 were kept in RNAlater solution and stored at -80 degrees C until use. Comments on this clonotype: Its antigen remains undetermined. A read error is likely, as this CDR3 ends without the conserved phenylalanine or tryptophan.

Results the study describes overall, beyond this receptor: TCR diversity was significantly higher in younger patients, and greater tumor TCR diversity was associated with shorter overall survival and shorter disease-free survival. In normal lung, the top 100 clones accounted for a significantly larger cumulative share of the repertoire than in tumor tissue. The sequencing platform is not named in the methods, and unique molecular identifiers are not mentioned. Tumor tissue showed significantly greater TCR diversity (inverse Simpson) than normal lung tissue (roughly 430 vs 170, P = 0.0075, Mann-Whitney U test). Peripheral blood was not sequenced, so blood TCRbeta repertoires in these lung cancer patients were not examined. Only about 15 patients were in the cohort, and the authors stated that larger samples and more detailed clinical data are needed.

Libraries came from multiplex PCR. TCRdb names Illumina HiSeq 2500 as the instrument used. TCRbeta libraries were built by three rounds of nested PCR using primers (Table S4), following protocols modified from ARM-PCR. Before sequencing, PCR products of 200-500 bp were cut from the gel and purified using the QIAquick gel extraction kit. The paper's processing steps were these. Reads were cleaned with Trimmomatic, merged with FLASH into complete CDR3 sequences, and assigned to V(D)J germline segments with MiTCR. VDJtools was used to compute clonal diversity as the inverse Simpson's index. In-frame sequences without a premature stop codon were defined as productive reads. TCRdb redid the processing of the public reads, applying fastp at Q25 and MiXCR, and retained in-frame beta chains. Entries that share a CDR3 protein sequence are merged under the most common genes and DNA. TCRdb's processing, not the study's, gives the V and J calls here. A total of about 98,000 distinct CDR3 sequences appear in this sample, about 80% of them only once. Together, the top ten hold around 30% of the sample.

The sequenced material came from distant non-tumor lung tissue. The TCR was taken from a man aged 55 to 70 with small cell lung cancer. This receptor chain uses TRBV4-1 and TRBJ2-1; 12 nucleotides in the junction match TRBD2. CDR3 reads: CASSLDPTSGSGNEQFL. In nucleotides, the sequence is TGCGCCAGTAGCCTCGATCCGACTAGCGGGAGTGGAAATGAGCAGTTCCTC.